This T cell receptor beta chain was found in a study of blood T cell repertoires in COVID-19. Germline values: CDR1 SEHNR, CDR2 FQNEAQ (reference sequence). The CDR3 length is 16 residues. V was cut by 5 bases and J by 2 bases, with 17 bases left in between. TCRdb's copy holds only in-frame clones and misses some; the assay was immunoSEQ multiplex PCR. This table holds some 100,000 clones, around 90% found once. Sequencing was performed on peripheral blood. The receptor comes from a woman aged 60 to 75 with acute or convalescent COVID-19. The chain recombines TRBV7-9 with TRBJ2-3, with D possibly matching TRBD2 (6 bases). DNA of the CDR3: TGTGCCAGCAGCCGTATCCTTAGCGGAACCACAGATACGCAGTATTTT. Amino acids: CASSRILSGTTDTQYF.